This T cell receptor beta chain was observed in a study of patients and donors after allogeneic stem cell transplantation. TCRdb reprocessed the RT-PCR reads with MiXCR, giving one entry per CDR3 protein. The sample carries over 130,000 distinct CDR3 sequences, 30% to 45% recorded once. Trimming took 3 bases from V and 3 from J, leaving 5 bases between them. This CDR3 has 12 amino acids. The TCR was taken from a human donor who was either an allogeneic HSCT recipient or a stem cell or donor lymphocyte infusion donor (not recorded which). It is not recorded whose cells these are; they may come from a transplant donor. The rearrangement uses TRBV12-3 or TRBV12-4 and TRBJ1-1; D not certain. The sample taken for sequencing was blood, either unsorted or a sorted T cell fraction (not recorded which). The CDR3 here is CASSLDYTEAFF. CDR3 DNA: TGTGCCAGCAGTTTGGACTACACTGAAGCTTTCTTT.